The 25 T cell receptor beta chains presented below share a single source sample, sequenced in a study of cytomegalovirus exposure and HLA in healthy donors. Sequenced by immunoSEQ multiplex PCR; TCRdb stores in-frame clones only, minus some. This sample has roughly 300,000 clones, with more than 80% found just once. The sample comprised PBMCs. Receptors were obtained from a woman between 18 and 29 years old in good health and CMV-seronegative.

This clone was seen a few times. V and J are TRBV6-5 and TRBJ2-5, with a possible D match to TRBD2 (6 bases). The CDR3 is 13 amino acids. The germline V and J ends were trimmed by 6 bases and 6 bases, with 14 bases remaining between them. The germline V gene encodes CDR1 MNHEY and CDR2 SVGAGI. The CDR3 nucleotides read TGTGCCAGCAGCTACGATGGGGGGAAGACCCAGTACTTC. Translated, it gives CASSYDGGKTQYF.

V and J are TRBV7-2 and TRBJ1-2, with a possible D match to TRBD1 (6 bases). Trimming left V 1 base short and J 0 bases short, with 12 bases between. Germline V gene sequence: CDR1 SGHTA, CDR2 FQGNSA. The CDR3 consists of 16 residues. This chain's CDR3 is CASSLVGDTPNYGYTF. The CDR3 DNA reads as TGTGCCAGCAGCTTAGTAGGGGACACCCCTAACTATGGCTACACCTTC. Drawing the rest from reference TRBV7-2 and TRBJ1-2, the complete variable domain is GAGVSQSPSNKVTEKGKDVELRCDPISGHTALYWYRQSLGQGLEFLIYFQGNSAPDKSGLPSDRFSAERTGGSVSTLTIQRTQQEDSAVYLCASSLVGDTPNYGYTFGSGTRLTVV.

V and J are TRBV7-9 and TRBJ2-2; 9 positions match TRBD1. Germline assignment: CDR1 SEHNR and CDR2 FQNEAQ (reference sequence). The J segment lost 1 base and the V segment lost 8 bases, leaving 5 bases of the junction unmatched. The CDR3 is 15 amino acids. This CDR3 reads CASRPGQGNTGELFF. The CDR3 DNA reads TGTGCCAGCCGACCGGGACAGGGGAACACCGGGGAGCTGTTTTTT.

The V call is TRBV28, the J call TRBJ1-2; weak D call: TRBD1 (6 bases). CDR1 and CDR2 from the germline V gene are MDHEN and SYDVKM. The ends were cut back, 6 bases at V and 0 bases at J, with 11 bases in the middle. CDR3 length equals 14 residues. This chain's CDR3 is CASSRGGANYGYTF. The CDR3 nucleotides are TGTGCCAGCAGCAGAGGGGGAGCTAACTATGGCTACACCTTC.

The CDR3 here is CASSTGPQGYEQYF. The CDR3 DNA follows: TGTGCCAGCAGTACCGGTCCTCAGGGCTACGAGCAGTACTTC. The rearrangement uses TRBV2 and TRBJ2-7, with TRBD1 as a possible D gene (5 bases). Trimming pared 5 bases from V and 3 bases from J, leaving 14 bases between. The CDR3 is made up of 14 amino acids. Germline loops: CDR1 SNHLY, CDR2 FYNNEI.

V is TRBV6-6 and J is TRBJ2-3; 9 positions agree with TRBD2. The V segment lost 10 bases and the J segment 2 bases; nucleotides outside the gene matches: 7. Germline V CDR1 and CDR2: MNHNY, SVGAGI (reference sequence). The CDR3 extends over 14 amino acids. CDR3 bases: TGTGCCACCCGGGCGGGAGGGCCCACAGATACGCAGTATTTT. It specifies CATRAGGPTDTQYF.

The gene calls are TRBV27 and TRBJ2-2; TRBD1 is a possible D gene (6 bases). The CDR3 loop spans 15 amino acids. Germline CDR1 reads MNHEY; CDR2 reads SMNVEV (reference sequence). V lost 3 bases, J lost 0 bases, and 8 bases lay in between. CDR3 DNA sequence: TGTGCCAGCAGTTTGACAGGAGCGAACACCGGGGAGCTGTTTTTT. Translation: CASSLTGANTGELFF.

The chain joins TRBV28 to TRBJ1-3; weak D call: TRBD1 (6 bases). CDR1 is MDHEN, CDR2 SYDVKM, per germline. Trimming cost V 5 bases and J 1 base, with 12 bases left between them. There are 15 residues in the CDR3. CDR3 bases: TGTGCCAGCAGTCCCGGACAGCCATCTGGAAACACCATATATTTT. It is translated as CASSPGQPSGNTIYF.

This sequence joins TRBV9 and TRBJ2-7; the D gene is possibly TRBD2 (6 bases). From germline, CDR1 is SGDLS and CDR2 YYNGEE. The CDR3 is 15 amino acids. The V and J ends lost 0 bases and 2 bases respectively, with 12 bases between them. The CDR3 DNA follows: TGTGCCAGCAGCGTAGGAGGGCGGGATGCCTACGAGCAGTACTTC. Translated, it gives CASSVGGRDAYEQYF.

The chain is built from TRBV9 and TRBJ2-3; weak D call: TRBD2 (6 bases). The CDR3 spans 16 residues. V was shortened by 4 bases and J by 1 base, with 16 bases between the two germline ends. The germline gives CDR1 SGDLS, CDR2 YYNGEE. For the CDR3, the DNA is TGTGCCAGCAGCCCCAGTGGGGGGAGTGGCACAGATACGCAGTATTTT. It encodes CASSPSGGSGTDTQYF.

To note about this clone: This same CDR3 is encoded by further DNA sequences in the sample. The CDR3 sequence: CASSLAGAYEQYF. CDR3 coding DNA: TGTGCCAGCAGCTTAGCGGGAGCCTACGAGCAGTACTTC. The chain carries TRBV7-2 and TRBJ2-7, with D possibly being TRBD2 (5 bases). V lost 0 bases to trimming and J lost 2 bases, with 5 bases between them. The CDR3 totals 13 residues. Germline-derived CDR1 and CDR2 are SGHTA and FQGNSA.

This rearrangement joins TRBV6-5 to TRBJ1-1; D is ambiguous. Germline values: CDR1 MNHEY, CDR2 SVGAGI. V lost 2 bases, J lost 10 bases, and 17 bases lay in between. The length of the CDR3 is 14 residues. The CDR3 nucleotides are TGTGCCAGCAGTTACGGCGGGGAGGGTGATATAGCTTTCTTT. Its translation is CASSYGGEGDIAFF.

The CDR3 is CASSLMGPREQFF. The CDR3 nucleotides read TGTGCCAGCTCCTTAATGGGGCCACGGGAGCAGTTCTTC. V usage is TRBV11-3 and J usage is TRBJ2-1; TRBD1 might be the D (5 bases). The CDR3 loop spans 13 amino acids. The ends were cut back, 8 bases at V and 10 bases at J, with 18 bases in the middle. CDR1 SGHNT and CDR2 YENEEA come from the germline V gene.

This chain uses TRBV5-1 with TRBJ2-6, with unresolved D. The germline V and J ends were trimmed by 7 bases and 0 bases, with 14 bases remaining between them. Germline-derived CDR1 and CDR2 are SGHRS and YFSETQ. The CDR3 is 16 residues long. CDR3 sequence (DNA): TGCGCCAGCGCCCTGCGCGCTAGCTCTGGGGCCAACGTCCTGACTTTC. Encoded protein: CASALRASSGANVLTF. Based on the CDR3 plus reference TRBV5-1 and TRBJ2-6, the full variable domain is KAGVTQTPRYLIKTRGQQVTLSCSPISGHRSVSWYQQTPGQGLQFLFEYFSETQRNKGNFPGRFSGRQFSNSRSEMNVSTLELGDSALYLCASALRASSGANVLTFGAGSRLTVL.

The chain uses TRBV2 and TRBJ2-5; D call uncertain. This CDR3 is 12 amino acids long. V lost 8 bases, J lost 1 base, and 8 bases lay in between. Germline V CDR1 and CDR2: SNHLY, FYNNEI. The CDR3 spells CASGPVQETQYF. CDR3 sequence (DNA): TGTGCCAGCGGGCCCGTCCAAGAGACCCAGTACTTC. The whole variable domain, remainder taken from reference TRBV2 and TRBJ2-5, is EPEVTQTPSHQVTQMGQEVILRCVPISNHLYFYWYRQILGQKVEFLVSFYNNEISEKSEIFDDQFSVERPDGSNFTLKIRSTKLEDSAMYFCASGPVQETQYFGPGTRLLVL.

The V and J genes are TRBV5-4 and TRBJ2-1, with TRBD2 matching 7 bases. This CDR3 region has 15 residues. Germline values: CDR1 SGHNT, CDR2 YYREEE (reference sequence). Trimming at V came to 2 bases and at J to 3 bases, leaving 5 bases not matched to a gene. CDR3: CASSFSSGNYNEQFF. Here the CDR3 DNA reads TGTGCCAGCAGCTTTTCTAGCGGTAACTACAATGAGCAGTTCTTC. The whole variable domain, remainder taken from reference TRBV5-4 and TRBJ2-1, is ETGVTQSPTHLIKTRGQQVTLRCSSQSGHNTVSWYQQALGQGPQFIFQYYREEENGRGNFPPRFSGLQFPNYSSELNVNALELDDSALYLCASSFSSGNYNEQFFGPGTRLTVL.

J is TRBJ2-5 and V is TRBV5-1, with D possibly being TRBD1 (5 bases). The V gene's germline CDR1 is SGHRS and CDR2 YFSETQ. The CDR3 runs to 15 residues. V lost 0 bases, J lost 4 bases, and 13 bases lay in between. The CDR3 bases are TGCGCCAGCAGCTTGGCCAAGGGGTTGGGAGAGACCCAGTACTTC. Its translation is CASSLAKGLGETQYF. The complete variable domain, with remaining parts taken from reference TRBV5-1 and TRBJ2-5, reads KAGVTQTPRYLIKTRGQQVTLSCSPISGHRSVSWYQQTPGQGLQFLFEYFSETQRNKGNFPGRFSGRQFSNSRSEMNVSTLELGDSALYLCASSLAKGLGETQYFGPGTRLLVL.

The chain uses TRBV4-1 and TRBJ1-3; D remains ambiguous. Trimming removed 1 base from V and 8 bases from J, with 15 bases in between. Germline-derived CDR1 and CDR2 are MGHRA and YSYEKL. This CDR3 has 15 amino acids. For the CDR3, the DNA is TGCGCCAGCAGCCAAGCAGGACTGGTGGAGGACACCATATATTTT. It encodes CASSQAGLVEDTIYF.

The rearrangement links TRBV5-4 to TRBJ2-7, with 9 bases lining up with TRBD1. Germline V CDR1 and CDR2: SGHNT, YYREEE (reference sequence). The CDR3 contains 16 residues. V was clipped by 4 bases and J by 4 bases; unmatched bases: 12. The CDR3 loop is CASSPPGDRAFYEQYF. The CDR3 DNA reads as TGTGCCAGCAGCCCGCCGGGGGACAGGGCATTTTACGAGCAGTACTTC.

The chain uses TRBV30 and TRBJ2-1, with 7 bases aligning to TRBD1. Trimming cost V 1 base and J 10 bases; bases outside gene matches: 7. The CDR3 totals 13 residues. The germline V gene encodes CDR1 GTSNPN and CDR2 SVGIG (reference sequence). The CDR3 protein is CAWSETGLGEQFF. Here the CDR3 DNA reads TGTGCCTGGAGTGAGACAGGGTTGGGCGAGCAGTTCTTC.

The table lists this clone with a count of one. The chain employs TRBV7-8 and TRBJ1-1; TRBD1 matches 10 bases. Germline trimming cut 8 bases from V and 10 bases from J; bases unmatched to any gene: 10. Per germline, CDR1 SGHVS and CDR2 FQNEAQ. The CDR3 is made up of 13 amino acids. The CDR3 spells CASRSGTGDGAFF. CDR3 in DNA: TGTGCCAGCCGTTCCGGGACAGGGGATGGAGCTTTCTTT.

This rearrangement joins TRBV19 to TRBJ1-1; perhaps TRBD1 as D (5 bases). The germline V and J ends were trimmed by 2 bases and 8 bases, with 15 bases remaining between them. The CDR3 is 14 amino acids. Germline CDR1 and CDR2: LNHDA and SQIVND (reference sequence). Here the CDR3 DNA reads TGTGCCAGTAGTATAAGGGTTGACGCAGGGGAAGCTTTCTTT. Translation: CASSIRVDAGEAFF.

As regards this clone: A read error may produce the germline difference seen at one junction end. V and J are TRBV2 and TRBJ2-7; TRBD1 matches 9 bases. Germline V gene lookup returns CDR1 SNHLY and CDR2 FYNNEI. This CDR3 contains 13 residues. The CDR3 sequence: CASKGVLGQGLNF. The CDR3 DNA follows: TGTGCCAGCAAGGGAGTCTTAGGACAGGGGCTAAACTTC.

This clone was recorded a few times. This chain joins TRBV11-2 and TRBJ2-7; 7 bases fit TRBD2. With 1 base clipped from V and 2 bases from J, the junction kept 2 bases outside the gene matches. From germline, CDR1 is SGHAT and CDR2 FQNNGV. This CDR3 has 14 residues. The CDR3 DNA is TGTGCCAGCAGCTTAGGGGCGGGGGCCTACGAGCAGTACTTC. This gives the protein CASSLGAGAYEQYF.

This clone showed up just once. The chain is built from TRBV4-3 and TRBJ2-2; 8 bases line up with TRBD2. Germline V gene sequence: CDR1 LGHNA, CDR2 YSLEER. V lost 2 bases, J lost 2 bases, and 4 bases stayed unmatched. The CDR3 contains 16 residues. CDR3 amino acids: CASSQNSGINTGELFF. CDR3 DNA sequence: TGCGCCAGCAGCCAAAATAGCGGGATAAACACCGGGGAGCTGTTTTTT.